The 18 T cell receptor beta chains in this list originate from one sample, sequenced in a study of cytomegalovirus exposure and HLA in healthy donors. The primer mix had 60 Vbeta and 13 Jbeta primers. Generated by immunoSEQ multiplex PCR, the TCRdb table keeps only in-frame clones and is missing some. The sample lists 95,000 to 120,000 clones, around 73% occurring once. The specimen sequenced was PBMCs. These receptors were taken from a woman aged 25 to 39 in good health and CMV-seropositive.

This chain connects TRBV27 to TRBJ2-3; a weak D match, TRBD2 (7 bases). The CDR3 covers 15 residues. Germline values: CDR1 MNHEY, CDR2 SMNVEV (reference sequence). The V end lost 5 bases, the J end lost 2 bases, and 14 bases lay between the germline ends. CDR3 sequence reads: CASSPAGAITDTQYF. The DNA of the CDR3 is TGTGCCAGCAGTCCGGCGGGGGCCATCACAGATACGCAGTATTTT.

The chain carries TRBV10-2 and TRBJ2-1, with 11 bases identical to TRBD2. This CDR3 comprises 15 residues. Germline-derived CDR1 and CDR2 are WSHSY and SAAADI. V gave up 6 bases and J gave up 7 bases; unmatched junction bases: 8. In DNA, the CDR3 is TGCGCCAGCAGCGTAGCGGGGGGGCCGGGTAATGAGCAGTTCTTC. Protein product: CASSVAGGPGNEQFF.

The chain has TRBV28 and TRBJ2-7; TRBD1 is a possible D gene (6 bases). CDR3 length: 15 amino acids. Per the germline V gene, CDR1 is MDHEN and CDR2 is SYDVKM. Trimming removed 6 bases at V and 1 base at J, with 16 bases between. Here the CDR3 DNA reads TGTGCCAGCAGCAAAACCGGGACAAGGTCCTACGAGCAGTACTTC. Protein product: CASSKTGTRSYEQYF. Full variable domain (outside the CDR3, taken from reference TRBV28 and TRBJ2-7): DVKVTQSSRYLVKRTGEKVFLECVQDMDHENMFWYRQDPGLGLRLIYFSYDVKMKEKGDIPEGYSVSREKKERFSLILESASTNQTSMYLCASSKTGTRSYEQYFGPGTRLTVT.

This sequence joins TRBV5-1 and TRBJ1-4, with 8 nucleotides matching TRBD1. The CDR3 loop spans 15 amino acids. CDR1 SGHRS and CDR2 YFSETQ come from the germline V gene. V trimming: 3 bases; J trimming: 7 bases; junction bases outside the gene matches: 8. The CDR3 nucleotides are TGCGCCAGCAGCTGGGGCGGACAGGGCTCTGAAAAACTGTTTTTT. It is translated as CASSWGGQGSEKLFF.

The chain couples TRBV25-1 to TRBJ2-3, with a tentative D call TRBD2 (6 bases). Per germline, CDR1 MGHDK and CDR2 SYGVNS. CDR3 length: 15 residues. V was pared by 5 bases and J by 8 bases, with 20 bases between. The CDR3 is CASSFGTTGVATQYF. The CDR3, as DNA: TGTGCCAGCAGTTTTGGGACGACGGGAGTGGCTACGCAGTATTTT.

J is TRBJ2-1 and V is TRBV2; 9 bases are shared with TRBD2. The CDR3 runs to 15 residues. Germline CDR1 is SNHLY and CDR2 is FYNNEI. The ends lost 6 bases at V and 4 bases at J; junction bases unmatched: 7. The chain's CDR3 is CASSAEAGGYNEQFF. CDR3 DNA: TGTGCCAGCAGCGCCGAAGCGGGAGGATACAATGAGCAGTTCTTC.

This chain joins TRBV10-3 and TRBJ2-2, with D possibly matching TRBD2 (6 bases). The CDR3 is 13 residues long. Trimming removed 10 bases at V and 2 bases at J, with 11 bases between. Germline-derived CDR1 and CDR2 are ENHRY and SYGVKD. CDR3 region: CATGDTNTGELFF. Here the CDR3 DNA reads TGTGCCACGGGGGATACAAACACCGGGGAGCTGTTTTTT.

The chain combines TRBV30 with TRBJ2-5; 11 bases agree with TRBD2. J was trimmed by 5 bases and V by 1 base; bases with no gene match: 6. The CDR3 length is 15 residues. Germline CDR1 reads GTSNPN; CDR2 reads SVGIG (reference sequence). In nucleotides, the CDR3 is TGTGCCTGGAGTGGGTTAGCGGGGGGGCAGGAGACCCAGTACTTC. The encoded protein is CAWSGLAGGQETQYF.

The CDR3 DNA reads TGTGCCAGCAGAACCGACAGCTCCTACGAGCAGTACTTC. This encodes CASRTDSSYEQYF. The rearrangement links TRBV6-5 to TRBJ2-7; a possible D gene is TRBD1 (5 bases). The CDR3 loop spans 13 amino acids. The V end was cut by 6 bases, the J end by 0 bases, with 9 bases between. Germline loops: CDR1 MNHEY, CDR2 SVGAGI.

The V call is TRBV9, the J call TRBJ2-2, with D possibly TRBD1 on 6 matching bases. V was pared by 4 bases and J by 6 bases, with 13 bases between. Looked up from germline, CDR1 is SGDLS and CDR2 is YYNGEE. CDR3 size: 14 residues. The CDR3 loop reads CASSTQGSSGELFF. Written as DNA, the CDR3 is TGTGCCAGCAGCACACAGGGATCCTCCGGGGAGCTGTTTTTT. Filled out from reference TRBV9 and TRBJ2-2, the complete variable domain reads DSGVTQTPKHLITATGQRVTLRCSPRSGDLSVYWYQQSLDQGLQFLIQYYNGEERAKGNILERFSAQQFPDLHSELNLSSLELGDSALYFCASSTQGSSGELFFGEGSRLTVL.

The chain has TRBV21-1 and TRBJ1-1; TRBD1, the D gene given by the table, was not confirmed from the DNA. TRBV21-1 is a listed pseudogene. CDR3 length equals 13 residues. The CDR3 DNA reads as TGTGCCAGCAGCTTGCAGAAGAACACTGAAGCTTTCTTT. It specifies CASSLQKNTEAFF.

The CDR3 region has the DNA TGTGCCAGCACTCAAGTCGAGGAGCAGTACTTC. This encodes CASTQVEEQYF. The chain uses TRBV2 and TRBJ2-7; D remains ambiguous. This CDR3 contains 11 residues. Per germline, CDR1 SNHLY and CDR2 FYNNEI. V was clipped by 7 bases and J by 7 bases, with 11 bases between them.

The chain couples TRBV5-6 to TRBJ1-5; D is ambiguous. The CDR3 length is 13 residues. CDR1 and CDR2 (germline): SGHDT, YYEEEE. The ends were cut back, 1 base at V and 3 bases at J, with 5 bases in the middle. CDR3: CASSLSLNQPQHF. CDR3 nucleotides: TGTGCCAGCAGCTTGAGCCTCAATCAGCCCCAGCATTTT.

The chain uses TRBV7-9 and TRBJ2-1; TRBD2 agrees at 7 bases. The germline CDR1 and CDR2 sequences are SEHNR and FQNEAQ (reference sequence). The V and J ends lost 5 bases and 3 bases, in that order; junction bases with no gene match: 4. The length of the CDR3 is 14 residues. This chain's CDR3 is CASSPTSSYNEQFF. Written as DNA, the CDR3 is TGTGCCAGCAGCCCGACTAGCAGCTACAATGAGCAGTTCTTC.

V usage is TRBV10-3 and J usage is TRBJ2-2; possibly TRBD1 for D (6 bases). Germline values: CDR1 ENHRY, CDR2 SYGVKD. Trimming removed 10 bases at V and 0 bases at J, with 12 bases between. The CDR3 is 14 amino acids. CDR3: CATHRDPNTGELFF. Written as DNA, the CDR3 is TGTGCCACCCACAGGGACCCGAACACCGGGGAGCTGTTTTTT.

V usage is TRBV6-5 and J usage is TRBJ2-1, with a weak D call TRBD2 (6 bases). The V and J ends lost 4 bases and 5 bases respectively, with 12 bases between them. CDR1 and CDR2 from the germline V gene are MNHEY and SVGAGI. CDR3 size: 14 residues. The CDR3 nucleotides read TGTGCCAGCAGTTTACTAGCCACAGACAATGAGCAGTTCTTC. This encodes CASSLLATDNEQFF.

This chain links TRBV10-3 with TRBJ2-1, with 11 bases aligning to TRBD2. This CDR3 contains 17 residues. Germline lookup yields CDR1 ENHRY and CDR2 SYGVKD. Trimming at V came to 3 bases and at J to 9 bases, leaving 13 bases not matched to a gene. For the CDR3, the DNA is TGTGCCATCAGTGAATCTCACCTAGCGGGAGGCACGGGTGAGCAGTTCTTC. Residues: CAISESHLAGGTGEQFF.

The CDR3 is CASSYGQNYGYTF. CDR3 nucleotides: TGTGCCAGCAGTTACGGACAGAACTATGGCTACACCTTC. This rearrangement joins TRBV6-5 to TRBJ1-2; D may be TRBD1 (6 bases). V lost 2 bases to trimming and J lost 2 bases, with 6 bases between them. The CDR3 extends over 13 amino acids. Germline loops: CDR1 MNHEY, CDR2 SVGAGI.